A single TCR beta chain is shown here with its context. Its antigen is not identified. Produced via immunoSEQ multiplex PCR; TCRdb's table is partial and in-frame only. The sample has roughly 20,000 clones; around 67% are singletons. The sample originates from a study of somatic mutations in cytotoxic T cells in rheumatoid arthritis. The wider study: Before any treatment began, about 27 ml EDTA peripheral blood was collected from patients right after diagnosis. In some cases, T-cell populations stained with V beta antibodies were flow-sorted at nearly 100% purity, and these included V beta1+ cells sequenced for TCRB. The study's findings and limits: CD8+ T-cell clonality did not differ significantly between rheumatoid arthritis patients and age-matched healthy controls. Per patient, the largest CD8+ clone was found to exceed 20% of CD8+ cells in 8 of 65 cases.

The clonotype comes from an adult with rheumatoid arthritis. Sequenced sample: CD8+ T cells sorted from blood.

The CDR3 loop reads CASSGSRVNTEAFF. The CDR3 DNA reads as TGCGCCAGCAGTGGGAGCAGGGTGAACACTGAAGCTTTCTTT. The chain carries TRBV10-2 and TRBJ1-1; the D gene is possibly TRBD1 (5 bases). Looked up from germline, CDR1 is WSHSY and CDR2 is SAAADI. The CDR3 consists of 14 residues. V shed 4 bases and J shed 0 bases, with 9 bases lying between them.